The T cell receptor (beta chain) under discussion was sequenced for a study of shared clonotypes between healthy human individuals. V was pared by 0 bases and J by 10 bases, with 11 bases of the junction left unmatched. The germline V gene encodes CDR1 MNHEY and CDR2 SVGAGI. This CDR3 contains 15 residues. Worth noting for this clone: Its antigen is as yet unknown.

In the original processing: Because ImmunoSEQ provided only junction sequences with no quality scores, the filtering differed. The assay was immunoSEQ multiplex PCR, and TCRdb's table has in-frame clones only and misses some. V and J calls plus clone size are reproduced from that table; the DNA served to infer D and trimming. This sample yields a few million clones, of which approximately 92% are seen a single time; roughly 0.13% belongs to the top ten. General study findings and limits: Estimated clonotype richness was generally higher in naive than memory subsets. Sharing across four donors was seen in 4.5% to 5.5% of naive CD4 clonotypes. Rarefaction gave evidence that sorted-subset sequencing remained incomplete despite large depth.

The TCR comes from a man aged 18 to 29 in good health. The chain uses TRBV6-5 and TRBJ1-1; the match to TRBD1 covers 7 bases. What was sequenced was naive CD4+ T cells sorted from blood. Regarding subset: CD45RA+ positively selected. CDR3 DNA: TGTGCCAGCAGTTACTCGTCCAGGGGGGGGGTTGGAGCTTTCTTT. Amino acids: CASSYSSRGGVGAFF.